The 23 T cell receptor beta chains below come from one sample, sequenced in a study of OX40 agonist ivuxolimab in advanced cancers. This table comes from immunoSEQ multiplex PCR, and its TCRdb copy is limited to in-frame clones, with some not included. Among roughly 52,000 clones listed, around three quarters were seen once. Sequencing was performed on CD4+ or CD8+ T cells sorted from blood, taken in a trial of the OX40 agonist ivuxolimab. The origin of the receptors is an adult with an advanced solid tumor such as melanoma, head and neck, liver or kidney cancer.

This chain uses TRBV2 with TRBJ1-6; TRBD1 might be the D (5 bases). Trimming removed 6 bases at V and 16 bases at J, with 22 bases between. This CDR3 has 14 residues. The germline V gene has CDR1 SNHLY and CDR2 FYNNEI. The CDR3 region is CASRGDAGTSFLHF. The CDR3 DNA follows: TGTGCCAGCAGGGGGGATGCCGGGACCTCCTTTCTCCACTTT.

The chain is built from TRBV14 and TRBJ1-1, with no clear D. The CDR3 extends over 12 amino acids. The ends were cut back, 5 bases at V and 2 bases at J, with 6 bases in the middle. Germline V gives CDR1 SGHDN, CDR2 FVKESK. CDR3: CASSTRNTEAFF. CDR3 nucleotide sequence: TGTGCCAGCAGCACGAGAAACACTGAAGCTTTCTTT. The full variable domain, with the rest looked up from reference TRBV14 and TRBJ1-1, is EAGVTQFPSHSVIEKGQTVTLRCDPISGHDNLYWYRRVMGKEIKFLLHFVKESKQDESGMPNNRFLAERTGGTYSTLKVQPAELEDSGVYFCASSTRNTEAFFGQGTRLTVV.

This clone was seen a few times. This rearrangement joins TRBV6-1 to TRBJ2-5; maybe TRBD2 (5 bases). The CDR3 runs 16 residues. Germline loops: CDR1 MNHNS, CDR2 SASEGT. With 4 bases removed from V and 0 bases from J, the gap between germline ends came to 15 bases. As DNA, the CDR3 is TGTGCCAGCAGTGCCAGTGCCGGGGTCTACCAAGAGACCCAGTACTTC. This gives the protein CASSASAGVYQETQYF.

J is TRBJ2-5 and V is TRBV10-1; 8 nucleotides line up with TRBD2. V shed 6 bases and J 5 bases; nucleotides not matched to a gene: 8. The CDR3 runs to 14 residues. Germline-derived CDR1 and CDR2 are WNHNN and SYGVQD (reference sequence). DNA of the CDR3: TGCGCCAGCAGGCCCAGCGGGAGTTTCGAGACCCAGTACTTC. Amino acids: CASRPSGSFETQYF.

The chain is built from TRBV11-2 and TRBJ2-5; D not resolved. Germline CDR1 reads SGHAT; CDR2 reads FQNNGV. The CDR3 length is 13 residues. V was trimmed by 2 bases and J by 0 bases, leaving 4 bases between them. The CDR3 loop is CASSLLDQETQYF. CDR3 bases: TGTGCCAGCAGCTTACTCGACCAAGAGACCCAGTACTTC.

The chain joins TRBV5-1 to TRBJ1-4; weak D call: TRBD1 (6 bases). The CDR3 spans 16 residues. With 5 bases removed from V and 0 bases from J, the gap between germline ends came to 14 bases. CDR1 and CDR2 (germline): SGHRS, YFSETQ. For the CDR3, the DNA is TGCGCCAGCAGAACCGGGACACAGGCAACTAATGAAAAACTGTTTTTT. Translating gives CASRTGTQATNEKLFF.

The CDR3 spells CASSRGSGGDTEAFF. CDR3 coding DNA: TGTGCCAGCAGCCGGGGAAGTGGCGGGGACACTGAAGCTTTCTTT. The V and J genes are TRBV11-1 and TRBJ1-1; D unresolved. The CDR3 extends over 15 amino acids. Trimming left V 5 bases short and J 3 bases short, with 16 bases between. Germline CDR1 and CDR2: SGHAT and FQDESV (reference sequence).

The chain is built from TRBV19 and TRBJ1-5; D not resolved. CDR1 and CDR2 (germline): LNHDA, SQIVND (reference sequence). The CDR3 runs 15 residues. V lost 5 bases, J lost 5 bases, and 16 bases lay in between. DNA for the CDR3: TGTGCCAGTAGTTCCCCGTGGCAGGCGGATCAGCCCCAGCATTTT. It yields the protein CASSSPWQADQPQHF.

A note on this clone: The identical CDR3 is also encoded by other nucleotide sequences in the sample. This chain connects TRBV29-1 to TRBJ1-1, with a weak D call TRBD1 (5 bases). CDR3 length equals 13 residues. Germline V gives CDR1 SQVTM, CDR2 ANQGSEA. V was trimmed by 5 bases and J by 2 bases, leaving 12 bases between them. The CDR3 DNA is TGCAGCGTTTGGCCGGGACCTAACACTGAAGCTTTCTTT. Residues: CSVWPGPNTEAFF.

The chain recombines TRBV30 with TRBJ2-2; 7 nucleotides match TRBD1. From germline, CDR1 is GTSNPN and CDR2 SVGIG (reference sequence). V trimming: 0 bases; J trimming: 2 bases; junction bases outside the gene matches: 3. CDR3 length equals 15 residues. DNA for the CDR3: TGTGCCTGGAGTGTGGGACAGCTAAACACCGGGGAGCTGTTTTTT. Amino acid sequence: CAWSVGQLNTGELFF. The entire variable domain, with the rest obtained from reference TRBV30 and TRBJ2-2, is as follows: SQTIHQWPATLVQPVGSPLSLECTVEGTSNPNLYWYRQAAGRGLQLLFYSVGIGQISSEVPQNLSASRPQDRQFILSSKKLLLSDSGFYLCAWSVGQLNTGELFFGEGSRLTVL.

V and J are TRBV7-3 and TRBJ1-2; no reliable D call. This CDR3 has 13 residues. The germline CDR1 and CDR2 sequences are SGHTA and FQGTGA. Trimming stripped 1 base from V and 4 bases from J, with 7 bases between. The CDR3 bases are TGTGCCAGCAGCTTAATAGGGAGCTATGGCTACACCTTC. Its protein product is CASSLIGSYGYTF. Together with reference TRBV7-3 and TRBJ1-2, the CDR3 gives the full variable domain: GAGVSQTPSNKVTEKGKYVELRCDPISGHTALYWYRQSLGQGPEFLIYFQGTGAADDSGLPNDRFFAVRPEGSVSTLKIQRTERGDSAVYLCASSLIGSYGYTFGSGTRLTVV.

The V gene is TRBV27, the J gene TRBJ2-3, with unresolved D. The CDR3 is made up of 13 amino acids. V was trimmed by 5 bases and J by 3 bases, leaving 9 bases between them. CDR1 MNHEY and CDR2 SMNVEV come from the germline V gene (reference sequence). Here the CDR3 reads CASSPTRTDTQYF. CDR3 nucleotide sequence: TGTGCCAGCAGTCCGACTCGGACAGATACGCAGTATTTT.

V and J are TRBV5-1 and TRBJ2-3; D is ambiguous. The CDR3 runs 13 residues. CDR1 and CDR2 (germline): SGHRS, YFSETQ. Between the trimmed V and J ends, which lost 2 bases and 0 bases, there was a span of 4 bases. The chain's CDR3 is CASSFASTDTQYF. In nucleotides, the CDR3 is TGCGCCAGCAGCTTCGCAAGCACAGATACGCAGTATTTT. The entire variable domain, with the rest obtained from reference TRBV5-1 and TRBJ2-3, is as follows: KAGVTQTPRYLIKTRGQQVTLSCSPISGHRSVSWYQQTPGQGLQFLFEYFSETQRNKGNFPGRFSGRQFSNSRSEMNVSTLELGDSALYLCASSFASTDTQYFGPGTRLTVL.

This clone was counted a single time. This rearrangement joins TRBV7-9 to TRBJ2-7; tentatively, D is TRBD1 or TRBD2 (5 bases each). The V end was cut by 0 bases, the J end by 6 bases, with 9 bases between. The CDR3 extends over 13 amino acids. CDR1 and CDR2 from the germline V gene are SEHNR and FQNEAQ (reference sequence). CDR3: CASSLAGGGEQYF. CDR3 coding DNA: TGTGCCAGCAGCTTAGCGGGTGGGGGCGAGCAGTACTTC.

This clone was observed a single time. The chain employs TRBV7-3 and TRBJ1-1; no definite D call. The CDR3 consists of 13 residues. The V gene's germline CDR1 is SGHTA and CDR2 FQGTGA. Between the trimmed V and J ends, which lost 3 bases and 1 base, there was a span of 6 bases. CDR3 nucleotides: TGTGCCAGCAGCTTGGCGGGGAACACTGAAGCTTTCTTT. The encoded protein is CASSLAGNTEAFF.

J is TRBJ2-7 and V is TRBV19; TRBD1 agrees at 7 bases. The junction had 10 bases not matched to a gene; V was cut back by 3 bases and J by 5 bases. CDR1 is LNHDA and CDR2 is SQIVND in the germline V gene (reference sequence). The CDR3 is made up of 15 amino acids. The CDR3 nucleotides read TGTGCCAGTAGTATTTCCCAGCAGGGGGTCCACGAGCAGTACTTC. The encoded protein is CASSISQQGVHEQYF.

The chain links TRBV6-1 to TRBJ2-7; D possibly uses TRBD1 or TRBD2 (5 bases each). V lost 7 bases, J lost 4 bases, and 20 bases lay in between. CDR3 length equals 15 residues. CDR1 is MNHNS, CDR2 SASEGT, per germline. The CDR3 DNA follows: TGTGCCAGCAATTCCGGGACCAGCCGACTTTACGAGCAGTACTTC. It codes for CASNSGTSRLYEQYF.

This chain joins TRBV10-2 and TRBJ1-1, with TRBD1 identical over 10 bases. Germline CDR1 and CDR2: WSHSY and SAAADI. The ends lost 5 bases at V and 4 bases at J; junction bases unmatched: 4. The CDR3 has 14 residues. The chain's CDR3 is CASSSGTGATEAFF. The CDR3 DNA reads TGCGCCAGCAGTTCCGGGACAGGGGCCACTGAAGCTTTCTTT.

CDR3 sequence reads: CASSPRGQTNTGELFF. Written as DNA, the CDR3 is TGTGCCAGCAGCCCCAGGGGACAGACGAACACCGGGGAGCTGTTTTTT. The chain recombines TRBV9 with TRBJ2-2; 7 bases map to TRBD1. This CDR3 has 16 residues. Trimming at V came to 4 bases and at J to 0 bases, leaving 6 bases not matched to a gene. Germline V gene data show CDR1 as SGDLS and CDR2 as YYNGEE.

This clone was picked up one time. This chain uses TRBV5-1 with TRBJ2-2; 7 bases are shared with TRBD1. Germline values: CDR1 SGHRS, CDR2 YFSETQ. Trimming removed 4 bases from V and 0 bases from J; junction bases left unmatched: 6. CDR3 size: 16 residues. The CDR3 loop reads CASSPSGQTNTGELFF. The CDR3 DNA reads TGCGCCAGCAGCCCCTCGGGACAGACGAACACCGGGGAGCTGTTTTTT.

In this sample, this clone turned up once. As DNA, the CDR3 is TGTGCCAGCAGCTTCTCGGAGAAAAACATTCAGTACTTC. Its translation: CASSFSEKNIQYF. The genes are TRBV5-8 and TRBJ2-4; D ambiguous. This CDR3 contains 13 residues. The germline V gene encodes CDR1 SGHTS and CDR2 YDEGEE. Trimming pared 2 bases from V and 4 bases from J, leaving 7 bases between.

CDR3 sequence: CASSSTGTGANVLTF. In DNA, the CDR3 is TGTGCCAGCAGTTCTACAGGGACTGGGGCCAACGTCCTGACTTTC. The genes are TRBV28 and TRBJ2-6; a possible D gene is TRBD1 (6 bases). CDR3 size: 15 residues. Germline V CDR1 and CDR2: MDHEN, SYDVKM. V lost 4 bases, J lost 2 bases, and 9 bases lay in between.

V gene TRBV18 combines with J gene TRBJ2-1, with 11 bases fitting TRBD2. The CDR3 length is 15 residues. Germline assignment: CDR1 KGHSH and CDR2 LQKENI. Germline trimming cut 3 bases from V and 7 bases from J; bases unmatched to any gene: 5. The CDR3 sequence: CASSPGLAVKNEQFF. The CDR3 nucleotides read TGTGCCAGCTCACCGGGACTAGCGGTAAAAAATGAGCAGTTCTTC.